This entry features one TCR beta chain sequence. Its antigen remains unidentified. With more than 250,000 cells each, the CD8+ T cell subsets were individually sorted in triplicate. The data originate from a study of CXCR3-negative and CXCR3-positive naive CD8 T cells. Whole-study findings and limits: With respect to TRBV-TRBJ usage, naive CXCR3-negative and CXCR3-positive cells were similar; memory differed.

The CDR3 is made up of 17 amino acids. Researchers prepared the TRB cDNA libraries using 5' RACE with UMI labels. For each CDR3 protein, TCRdb gives one entry from its re-call of the 5' RACE reads, without DNA. Its clone listing holds roughly 89,000 distinct CDR3 sequences. The source material was naive CXCR3- CD8+ T cells from blood. The subset: CD45RO-CCR7+CD27+CD95- naive CD8+ T cells lacking CXCR3 (TNR3-). The chain is built from TRBV12-3 or TRBV12-4 and TRBJ1-4; TCRdb reports TRBD1, a call that lacks DNA to check it against. This TCR was sampled from a human donor in good health. Some clones in this sample may be carry-over from other donors' samples. CDR3: CASSPHSTDRDDEKLFF.